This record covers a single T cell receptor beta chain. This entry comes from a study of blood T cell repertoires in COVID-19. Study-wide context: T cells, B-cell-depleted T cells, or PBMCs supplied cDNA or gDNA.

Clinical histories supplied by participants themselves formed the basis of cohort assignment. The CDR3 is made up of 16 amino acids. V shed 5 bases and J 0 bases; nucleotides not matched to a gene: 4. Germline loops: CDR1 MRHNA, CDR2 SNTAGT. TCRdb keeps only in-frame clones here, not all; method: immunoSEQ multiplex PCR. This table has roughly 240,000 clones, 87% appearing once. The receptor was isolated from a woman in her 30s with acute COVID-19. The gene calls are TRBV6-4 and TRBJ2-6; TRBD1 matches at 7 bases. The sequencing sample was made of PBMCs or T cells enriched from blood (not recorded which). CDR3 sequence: CASSTGTASGANVLTF. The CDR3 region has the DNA TGTGCCAGCAGTACCGGGACAGCCTCTGGGGCCAACGTCCTGACTTTC.